This T cell receptor beta chain originates from a study of T cells after yellow fever vaccination. TCRdb redid the calling of the 5' RACE reads with MiXCR, one entry per CDR3 protein. The table has fewer than 650,000 distinct CDR3 sequences, just over 20% seen once. The CDR3 spans 15 residues. The V gene's germline CDR1 is MGHRA and CDR2 YSYEKL. Trimming pared 3 bases from V and 8 bases from J, leaving 16 bases between. This clonotype was obtained from a man between 18 and 29 years old who received the YFV17D yellow fever vaccine. The input for sequencing was PBMCs, taken about 21 days after the first yellow fever vaccination. J is TRBJ1-4 and V is TRBV4-1; maybe TRBD1 (5 bases). The CDR3 reads CASSQTERIVEKLFF. The CDR3 bases are TGCGCCAGCAGCCAGACAGAGAGGATTGTAGAAAAACTGTTTTTT.